The 30 T cell receptor beta chains below all came from one sample that was sequenced in a study of T-cell memory formation after mild COVID-19. Using its own MiXCR run on the 5' RACE reads, TCRdb lists one record per CDR3 protein. The table includes 120,000 or so distinct CDR3 sequences, approximately 6.2% detected once. Sample: PBMCs or a T cell subset sorted from them (not recorded which). The origin of the receptors is an adult woman who had mild COVID-19 (a few samples of this study predate the infection). Cell type and time point are not known.

This clonotype was counted many times. This chain joins TRBV4-3 and TRBJ1-4; unclear D gene. Per germline, CDR1 LGHNA and CDR2 YSLEER. Trimming cost V 4 bases and J 3 bases, with 6 bases left between them. There are 13 residues in the CDR3. CDR3 nucleotide sequence: TGCGCCAGCAGCCTTTTCTCTAATGAAAAACTGTTTTTT. Encoded protein: CASSLFSNEKLFF.

This chain joins TRBV4-1 and TRBJ1-6, with 10 bases fitting TRBD1. V trimming: 4 bases; J trimming: 7 bases; junction bases outside the gene matches: 4. This CDR3 is built from 15 residues. CDR1 is MGHRA, CDR2 YSYEKL, per germline. CDR3 residues: CASSPWTGGNSPLHF. The CDR3 region has the DNA TGCGCCAGCAGCCCTTGGACAGGGGGAAATTCACCCCTCCACTTT.

There are many counts of this clonotype. The J gene is TRBJ2-1, the V gene TRBV5-1; 16 bases fit TRBD2. The germline CDR1 and CDR2 sequences are SGHRS and YFSETQ. J lost 12 bases, V lost 7 bases, and 16 bases had no gene match. The CDR3 totals 17 residues. In DNA, the CDR3 is TGCGCCAGCCACCGAGACGCCGGGACTAGCGGGAGGGGAAGGCAGTTCTTC. The encoded protein is CASHRDAGTSGRGRQFF.

Only a few counts were recorded for this clonotype. The chain carries TRBV2 and TRBJ1-1; 7 bases align to TRBD1. The CDR3 is 13 amino acids. Per germline, CDR1 SNHLY and CDR2 FYNNEI. The V and J ends lost 4 bases and 4 bases, in that order; junction bases with no gene match: 3. Here the CDR3 reads CASSGAGGTEAFF. The CDR3 bases are TGTGCCAGCAGTGGTGCAGGGGGCACTGAAGCTTTCTTT.

This clonotype was counted at least ten times. The chain combines TRBV7-9 with TRBJ2-3, with a weak D call TRBD1 (5 bases). Trimming took 5 bases from V and 0 from J, leaving 12 bases between them. Germline assignment: CDR1 SEHNR and CDR2 FQNEAQ (reference sequence). The CDR3 length is 15 residues. CDR3 bases: TGTGCCAGCAGCCATAACAGGCGAAGCACAGATACGCAGTATTTT. Its protein is CASSHNRRSTDTQYF.

This clonotype was detected many times. The CDR3 protein is CASSPVGGGNQPQHF. The CDR3 DNA sequence: TGTGCCAGCAGCCCCGTGGGGGGAGGCAATCAGCCCCAGCATTTT. The chain uses TRBV12-3 or TRBV12-4 and TRBJ1-5, with D possibly being TRBD1 (5 bases). The CDR3 has 15 residues. Trimming stripped 6 bases from V and 2 bases from J, with 14 bases between.

Many counts were recorded for this clonotype. The chain joins TRBV12-3 or TRBV12-4 to TRBJ2-1; 10 positions agree with TRBD2. The CDR3 runs to 14 residues. The V segment lost 6 bases and the J segment 8 bases; nucleotides outside the gene matches: 7. CDR3 region: CASSRLAGGDEQFF. The CDR3 region has the DNA TGTGCCAGCAGCCGACTAGCGGGTGGCGATGAGCAGTTCTTC.

V is TRBV5-1 and J is TRBJ2-7; tentative D call: TRBD2 (5 bases). V was shortened by 4 bases and J by 5 bases, with 19 bases between the two germline ends. The CDR3 extends over 15 amino acids. Germline CDR1 SGHRS, CDR2 YFSETQ. The CDR3 here is CASSQGIAGGDEQYF. The CDR3 region has the DNA TGCGCCAGCAGCCAAGGTATCGCGGGTGGTGACGAGCAGTACTTC.

This rearrangement joins TRBV7-2 to TRBJ2-5; D may be TRBD1 or TRBD2 (5 bases each). V lost 3 bases to trimming and J lost 5 bases, with 16 bases between them. The CDR3 runs to 15 residues. Germline V gene sequence: CDR1 SGHTA, CDR2 FQGNSA. The CDR3 DNA follows: TGTGCCAGCAGCTTTCAGAGGGGAACGGGGGAGACCCAGTACTTC. It encodes CASSFQRGTGETQYF.

This clonotype has at least ten counts. The CDR3 region has the DNA TGCGCCAGCAGTTTGCCCACAGGGGCCTTAGATACGCAGTATTTT. This sequence encodes CASSLPTGALDTQYF. V usage is TRBV5-1 and J usage is TRBJ2-3; 7 bases are shared with TRBD1. The CDR3 contains 15 residues. CDR1 and CDR2 (germline): SGHRS, YFSETQ. With 5 bases clipped from V and 5 bases from J, the junction kept 11 bases outside the gene matches.

This clonotype was seen at least ten times. This chain links TRBV6-5 with TRBJ2-3, with D hard to call. The germline V gene has CDR1 MNHEY and CDR2 SVGAGI. CDR3 length: 13 residues. V was trimmed by 4 bases and J by 1 base, leaving 6 bases between them. CDR3 in amino acids: CASSWGRTDTQYF. The CDR3 DNA is TGTGCCAGCAGTTGGGGTCGCACAGATACGCAGTATTTT.

In this sample, this clonotype turned up many times. The genes are TRBV20-1 and TRBJ2-7, with D possibly called TRBD1 or TRBD2 (5 bases each). Trimming cost V 0 bases and J 3 bases, with 15 bases left between them. Germline CDR1 DFQATT, CDR2 SNEGSKA (reference sequence). CDR3 length: 15 residues. The CDR3 sequence is CSARDPRVGVYEQYF. CDR3 coding DNA: TGCAGTGCTAGAGATCCACGGGTGGGGGTCTACGAGCAGTACTTC.

The chain links TRBV30 to TRBJ1-6, with no clear D. CDR1 and CDR2 (germline): GTSNPN, SVGIG (reference sequence). Deletions cut 4 bases from V and 0 bases from J, with 13 bases between. This CDR3 is 16 amino acids long. The CDR3 DNA is TGTGCCTGGATAGCCCCCCCCAGCTCCTATAATTCACCCCTCCACTTT. Protein sequence: CAWIAPPSSYNSPLHF.

The V gene is TRBV7-2, the J gene TRBJ1-6, with D possibly being TRBD1 (5 bases). The CDR3 totals 15 residues. V lost 6 bases and J lost 6, with 15 bases in between. Looked up from germline, CDR1 is SGHTA and CDR2 is FQGNSA. The CDR3 nucleotides read TGTGCCAGCAGGTCCGACGGGGGGGGTAATTCACCCCTCCACTTT. Translated: CASRSDGGGNSPLHF.

The J gene is TRBJ2-2, the V gene TRBV6-2 or TRBV6-3, with D perhaps matching TRBD1 (6 bases). Germline lookup yields CDR1 MNHEY and CDR2 SVGEGT. CDR3 size: 16 residues. Trimming removed 0 bases at V and 0 bases at J, with 8 bases between. The CDR3 DNA is TGTGCCAGCAGTTACTCTACAGGGTCGAACACCGGGGAGCTGTTTTTT. Encoded protein: CASSYSTGSNTGELFF.

The chain is built from TRBV7-2 and TRBJ2-1; 14 bases fit TRBD2. Germline-derived CDR1 and CDR2 are SGHTA and FQGNSA. There are 19 residues in the CDR3. The V gene end was trimmed by 5 bases and the J gene end by 2 bases; junction bases not matched to a gene: 11. CDR3 sequence reads: CASSPKSGTSGGTYNEQFF. The CDR3 DNA is TGTGCCAGCAGCCCAAAATCCGGGACTAGCGGGGGTACCTACAATGAGCAGTTCTTC.

This clonotype showed up just a few times. The V gene is TRBV19, the J gene TRBJ2-3; TRBD2 aligns across 9 bases. V lost 7 bases, J lost 0 bases, and 5 bases stayed unmatched. The germline V gene has CDR1 LNHDA and CDR2 SQIVND (reference sequence). CDR3 length equals 15 residues. The CDR3 bases are TGTGCCAGTACCCGGCTAGCGGGGAGCACAGATACGCAGTATTTT. Protein sequence: CASTRLAGSTDTQYF.

This clonotype was seen more than once but under ten times. V usage is TRBV11-2 and J usage is TRBJ2-7; D tentatively reads TRBD1 or TRBD2 (5 bases each). Germline assignment: CDR1 SGHAT and CDR2 FQNNGV. V shed 5 bases and J shed 10 bases, with 21 bases lying between them. The CDR3 has 14 amino acids. The CDR3 loop reads CASSPASDTGIQYF. CDR3 sequence (DNA): TGTGCCAGCAGCCCAGCCTCGGACACCGGGATTCAGTACTTC.

The chain has TRBV3-1 and TRBJ2-1; 14 bases are shared with TRBD2. In germline, CDR1 is LGHDT, CDR2 YNNKEL (reference sequence). J was trimmed by 8 bases and V by 4 bases; bases with no gene match: 4. This CDR3 contains 15 residues. CDR3 residues: CASSPLGLAGDEQFF. CDR3 DNA: TGTGCCAGCAGCCCCCTGGGACTAGCGGGAGATGAGCAGTTCTTC.

Only a few counts were recorded for this clonotype. V gene TRBV5-1 combines with J gene TRBJ1-2, with a weak D call TRBD1 (5 bases). Trimming left V 0 bases short and J 0 bases short, with 9 bases between. CDR3 size: 15 residues. The germline V gene encodes CDR1 SGHRS and CDR2 YFSETQ. This CDR3 reads CASSLAEQANYGYTF. The CDR3 bases are TGCGCCAGCAGCTTGGCCGAACAGGCTAACTATGGCTACACCTTC.

This clonotype was recorded many times. This sequence joins TRBV12-3 or TRBV12-4 and TRBJ2-7; 10 bases fit TRBD1. The CDR3 extends over 15 amino acids. With 6 bases clipped from V and 0 bases from J, the junction kept 5 bases outside the gene matches. The DNA of the CDR3 is TGTGCCAGCAGCCGCCGGGACAGGGGCTCCTACGAGCAGTACTTC. Amino acids: CASSRRDRGSYEQYF.

This clonotype was observed many times. V gene TRBV7-8 combines with J gene TRBJ1-4; 9 bases fit TRBD1. The ends lost 5 bases at V and 7 bases at J; junction bases unmatched: 11. The CDR3 sequence is 16 residues long. The V gene's germline CDR1 is SGHVS and CDR2 FQNEAQ. CDR3 residues: CASSTSHRGPIEKLFF. For the CDR3, the DNA is TGTGCCAGCAGCACCAGCCACAGGGGGCCGATTGAAAAACTGTTTTTT.

The chain combines TRBV7-9 with TRBJ2-1; D not resolved. Germline V gene sequence: CDR1 SEHNR, CDR2 FQNEAQ (reference sequence). The CDR3 is 16 amino acids. V shed 5 bases and J shed 5 bases, with 19 bases lying between them. This CDR3 reads CASSPELSKLNNEQFF. Written as DNA, the CDR3 is TGTGCCAGCAGCCCCGAACTAAGCAAACTTAACAATGAGCAGTTCTTC. Combining the CDR3 with reference TRBV7-9 and TRBJ2-1 gives the whole variable domain DTGVSQNPRHKITKRGQNVTFRCDPISEHNRLYWYRQTLGQGPEFLTYFQNEAQLEKSRLLSDRFSAERPKGSFSTLEIQRTEQGDSAMYLCASSPELSKLNNEQFFGPGTRLTVL.

This chain connects TRBV9 to TRBJ1-6; no definite D call. This CDR3 has 15 amino acids. V lost 0 bases and J lost 6, with 10 bases in between. Looked up from germline, CDR1 is SGDLS and CDR2 is YYNGEE. CDR3 residues: CASSVAGVGNSPLHF. The CDR3 region has the DNA TGTGCCAGCAGCGTAGCTGGGGTCGGTAATTCACCCCTCCACTTT.

The chain recombines TRBV2 with TRBJ2-7; 14 bases match TRBD2. Unmatched junction bases numbered 8, after V lost 4 bases and J lost 12 bases. The CDR3 sequence is 14 residues long. Germline assignment: CDR1 SNHLY and CDR2 FYNNEI. The CDR3 DNA sequence: TGTGCCAGCAGTGCCGGGACTAGCGGGGGCCGGAGGTACTTC. This gives the protein CASSAGTSGGRRYF.

The rearrangement joins TRBV7-2 to TRBJ1-2; the D is unclear. Trimming shortened V by 6 bases and J by 6 bases, and 17 bases separated the two germline ends. Germline CDR1 reads SGHTA; CDR2 reads FQGNSA. CDR3 size: 14 residues. DNA for the CDR3: TGTGCCAGCAGGACCTCGGGGTTCTTTAATGGCTACACCTTC. Amino acid sequence: CASRTSGFFNGYTF.

This clonotype was seen at least ten times. Compared with germline, one end of the junction differs, possibly owing to a read error. This chain uses TRBV6-1 with TRBJ2-7; 8 bases are shared with TRBD1. The CDR3 has 15 amino acids. Germline V lookup: CDR1 MNHNS, CDR2 SASEGT. CDR3 in amino acids: CASREVAGQGVPEYF. In DNA, the CDR3 is TGTGCCAGCAGGGAAGTCGCCGGACAGGGTGTTCCTGAGTACTTC.

At least ten counts were recorded for this clonotype. The V gene is TRBV7-8, the J gene TRBJ2-3; TRBD2 matches 10 bases. Trimming took 0 bases from V and 1 from J; bases not matched to a gene: 4. The CDR3 length is 17 residues. Germline CDR1 SGHVS, CDR2 FQNEAQ. Here the CDR3 DNA reads TGTGCCAGCAGCTTAGCGCGGACTAGCGGACGCACAGATACGCAGTATTTT. Its translation is CASSLARTSGRTDTQYF.

The V gene is TRBV7-8, the J gene TRBJ2-1, with TRBD2 matching 12 bases. The CDR3 totals 19 residues. CDR1 SGHVS and CDR2 FQNEAQ come from the germline V gene. Trimming took 3 bases from V and 4 from J; bases not matched to a gene: 13. Here the CDR3 DNA reads TGTGCCAGCAGCTTGACTAGCGGGAGAACGAACTTCCGATACAATGAGCAGTTCTTC. It yields the protein CASSLTSGRTNFRYNEQFF. The full variable domain, its missing parts supplied by reference TRBV7-8 and TRBJ2-1, is GAGVSQSPRYKVAKRGQDVALRCDPISGHVSLFWYQQALGQGPEFLTYFQNEAQLDKSGLPSDRFFAERPEGSVSTLKIQRTQQEDSAVYLCASSLTSGRTNFRYNEQFFGPGTRLTVL.

This clonotype showed up just a few times. This chain joins TRBV3-1 and TRBJ1-5, with 8 nucleotides matching TRBD1. CDR1 and CDR2 from the germline V gene are LGHDT and YNNKEL (reference sequence). The CDR3 totals 16 residues. V dropped 1 base and J dropped 6; count of bases not matched to a gene: 8. Here the CDR3 reads CASSQGAPGGGQPQHF. The DNA for the CDR3 is TGTGCCAGCAGCCAAGGGGCCCCAGGGGGCGGTCAGCCCCAGCATTTT.